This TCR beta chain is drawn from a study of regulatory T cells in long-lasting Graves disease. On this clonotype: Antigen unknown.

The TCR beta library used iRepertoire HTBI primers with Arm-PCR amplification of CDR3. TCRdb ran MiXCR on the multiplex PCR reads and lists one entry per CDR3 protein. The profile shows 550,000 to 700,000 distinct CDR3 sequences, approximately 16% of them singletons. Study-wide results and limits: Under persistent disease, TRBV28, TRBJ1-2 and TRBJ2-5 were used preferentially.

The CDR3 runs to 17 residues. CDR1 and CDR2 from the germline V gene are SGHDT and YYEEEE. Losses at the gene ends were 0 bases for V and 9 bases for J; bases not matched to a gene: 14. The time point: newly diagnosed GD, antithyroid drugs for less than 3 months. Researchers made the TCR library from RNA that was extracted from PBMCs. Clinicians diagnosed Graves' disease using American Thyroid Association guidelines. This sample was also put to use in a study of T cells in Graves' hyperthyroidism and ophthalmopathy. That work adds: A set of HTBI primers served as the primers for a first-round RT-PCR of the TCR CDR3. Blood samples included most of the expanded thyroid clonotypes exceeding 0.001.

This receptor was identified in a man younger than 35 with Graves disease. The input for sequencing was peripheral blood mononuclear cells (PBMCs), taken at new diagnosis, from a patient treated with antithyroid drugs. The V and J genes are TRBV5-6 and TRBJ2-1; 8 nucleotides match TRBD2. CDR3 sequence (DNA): TGTGCCAGCAGCTTGGGAGGTACTAGCGGAGGGTGGGGTGAGCAGTTCTTC. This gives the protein CASSLGGTSGGWGEQFF.